The 14 T cell receptor beta chains below all came from one sample that was sequenced in a study of cytomegalovirus exposure and HLA in healthy donors (dated by TCRdb to about 2017). The protocol used for the library was the immunoSEQ multiplex PCR assay. For the multiplex PCR, a mixture combining 60 forward primers for TCR Vbeta segments and 13 reverse primers for TCR Jbeta segments was used. Sourced from immuneACCESS, this table was stored by TCRdb with only in-frame sequences that have V and J called. A share of the clones is absent; for the studies checked, an unresolved V gene accounts for under half, and the remainder has no known explanation. For this sample there are 90,000 or so clones; 82% appear just once. The ten largest make up about 4% of the sample. The sequencing sample was made of PBMCs. The receptors stem from a man aged 45-60 years in good health and CMV-seronegative.

This CDR3 reads CASSLEPLLAGAYNEQFF. The CDR3 nucleotides are TGTGCCAGCAGCTTAGAACCCCTACTAGCGGGAGCCTACAATGAGCAGTTCTTC. The chain uses TRBV7-9 and TRBJ2-1, with 11 bases fitting TRBD2. Trimming cost V 1 base and J 2 bases; bases outside gene matches: 7. The CDR3 is 18 residues long. CDR1 is SEHNR and CDR2 is FQNEAQ in the germline V gene (reference sequence).

This chain joins TRBV28 and TRBJ2-7, with a weak D call TRBD2 (6 bases). CDR1 is MDHEN, CDR2 SYDVKM, per germline. Trimming pared 8 bases from V and 4 bases from J, leaving 15 bases between. The CDR3 has 13 amino acids. The CDR3 coding sequence is TGTGCCAGCCGGGGGAGCCCTGGGTACGAGCAGTACTTC. Translating it yields CASRGSPGYEQYF.

The chain has TRBV5-1 and TRBJ2-4; 7 nucleotides match TRBD1. V trimming: 4 bases; J trimming: 4 bases; junction bases outside the gene matches: 14. The germline CDR1 and CDR2 sequences are SGHRS and YFSETQ. The CDR3 is 17 residues long. The CDR3 protein is CASSGSISDRLKNIQYF. The CDR3 DNA reads TGCGCCAGCAGCGGGTCGATTTCGGACAGGTTAAAAAACATTCAGTACTTC.

V gene TRBV28 combines with J gene TRBJ2-7, with 7 positions matching TRBD1. The length of the CDR3 is 13 residues. J gave up 6 bases and V 4 bases, and 6 bases lay outside the gene matches. CDR1 is MDHEN and CDR2 is SYDVKM in the germline V gene. CDR3 protein: CASSSIYRGEQYF. The CDR3 DNA reads as TGTGCCAGCAGTTCAATCTACAGGGGCGAGCAGTACTTC.

The chain has TRBV7-3 and TRBJ2-1; TRBD2 agrees at 11 bases. Trimming at V came to 5 bases and at J to 7 bases, leaving 10 bases not matched to a gene. Germline assignment: CDR1 SGHTA and CDR2 FQGTGA. The CDR3 consists of 16 residues. CDR3 residues: CASSNVLAGVKNEQFF. CDR3 sequence (DNA): TGTGCCAGCAGCAACGTACTAGCGGGAGTAAAGAATGAGCAGTTCTTC.

The J gene is TRBJ2-1, the V gene TRBV30; D call uncertain. The V gene's germline CDR1 is GTSNPN and CDR2 SVGIG (reference sequence). V lost 4 bases and J 5 bases, leaving 12 bases between the germline ends. This CDR3 has 13 amino acids. CDR3 sequence reads: CAWNWRLDNEQFF. The CDR3 coding sequence is TGTGCCTGGAATTGGCGACTTGACAATGAGCAGTTCTTC.

A few counts support this clone. The chain couples TRBV6-6 to TRBJ2-7, with D perhaps matching TRBD2 (5 bases). The germline V gene has CDR1 MNHNY and CDR2 SVGAGI (reference sequence). Trimming removed 5 bases from V and 0 bases from J, with 17 bases in between. The CDR3 runs to 16 residues. CDR3 loop: CASSPTSGIISYEQYF. DNA of the CDR3: TGTGCCAGCAGTCCCACCTCCGGGATAATCTCCTACGAGCAGTACTTC.

V is TRBV2 and J is TRBJ2-5, with 7 bases identical to TRBD2. The CDR3 length is 15 residues. V lost 0 bases and J lost 4; bases outside the gene matches: 5. Germline values: CDR1 SNHLY, CDR2 FYNNEI. The CDR3 coding sequence is TGTGCCAGCAGTGAAGCGCTTCCGGGGGGAGAGACCCAGTACTTC. Protein sequence: CASSEALPGGETQYF.

The V and J genes are TRBV27 and TRBJ2-7, with 7 bases that match TRBD1. Germline V gene sequence: CDR1 MNHEY, CDR2 SMNVEV (reference sequence). After removal of 5 bases from V and 4 bases from J, the junction contained 11 bases not matched to a gene. The CDR3 covers 15 residues. The DNA for the CDR3 is TGTGCCAGCAGTGCTACAGGGGAACCTACTTACGAGCAGTACTTC. Translated: CASSATGEPTYEQYF.

This clone was observed once. The chain has TRBV28 and TRBJ1-1, with 7 nucleotides matching TRBD1. This CDR3 contains 16 residues. Germline loops: CDR1 MDHEN, CDR2 SYDVKM. The J segment lost 5 bases and the V segment lost 5 bases, leaving 14 bases of the junction unmatched. The CDR3 loop is CASSQPGRGRRTEAFF. DNA of the CDR3: TGTGCCAGCAGTCAGCCCGGGAGGGGGCGAAGAACTGAAGCTTTCTTT.

The chain uses TRBV4-2 and TRBJ2-5; the D gene is possibly TRBD1 (6 bases). This CDR3 comprises 18 residues. V gave up 0 bases and J gave up 8 bases, with 25 bases separating them. Per the germline V gene, CDR1 is LGHNA and CDR2 is YNFKEQ. The CDR3 DNA reads as TGTGCCAGCAGCCAAGATCCTCCCGGGACATATCCAAGAGACACCCAGTACTTC. Protein product: CASSQDPPGTYPRDTQYF.

The gene calls are TRBV18 and TRBJ1-6, with 7 bases aligning to TRBD1. V dropped 4 bases and J dropped 7; count of bases not matched to a gene: 10. This CDR3 spans 16 amino acids. Germline V gene lookup returns CDR1 KGHSH and CDR2 LQKENI. In DNA form, the CDR3 reads TGTGCCAGCTCACAACTGGGACAGACTGGAAATTCACCCCTCCACTTT. Protein product: CASSQLGQTGNSPLHF.

As regards this clone: The junction differs from germline at one of its ends, possibly a read error. The genes are TRBV27 and TRBJ2-1; 9 nucleotides align to TRBD2. Germline V CDR1 and CDR2: MNHEY, SMNVEV (reference sequence). The length of the CDR3 is 13 residues. CDR3 coding DNA: TGTGCCAGCAGTTTAAGAGAGGGCGGGAGGGCGATCTTC. It codes for CASSLREGGRAIF.

In its sample, this clone was seen once. The chain combines TRBV15 with TRBJ1-4, with D perhaps TRBD1 (6 bases). Germline V lookup: CDR1 LNHNV, CDR2 YYDKDF (reference sequence). Trimming removed 0 bases from V and 7 bases from J, with 12 bases in between. The CDR3 contains 15 residues. This CDR3 reads CATSRDTTGVEKLFF. Here the CDR3 DNA reads TGTGCCACCAGCAGAGATACGACAGGAGTTGAAAAACTGTTTTTT.